The 21 T cell receptor beta chains below were found in one sample sequenced in a study of cytomegalovirus exposure and HLA in healthy donors. The PCR employed 60 Vbeta primers together with 13 Jbeta primers. Assay used: immunoSEQ multiplex PCR; TCRdb lists only in-frame clones, some missing. There are about 140,000 clones in the sample; 75% to 90% occur only once, and more than 1.5% lies in the top ten. Sequenced input: PBMCs. These TCRs come from a man in his forties in good health and CMV-seronegative.

The V call is TRBV19, the J call TRBJ2-4; maybe TRBD1 (6 bases). The CDR3 is made up of 11 amino acids. V was trimmed by 11 bases and J by 5 bases, leaving 10 bases between them. Germline V gene data show CDR1 as LNHDA and CDR2 as SQIVND (reference sequence). CDR3 nucleotide sequence: TGTGCCTCTAAGGGGGAAAACATTCAGTACTTC. It translates to CASKGENIQYF. Together with reference TRBV19 and TRBJ2-4, the CDR3 gives the full variable domain: DGGITQSPKYLFRKEGQNVTLSCEQNLNHDAMYWYRQDPGQGLRLIYYSQIVNDFQKGDIAEGYSVSREKKESFPLTVTSAQKNPTAFYLCASKGENIQYFGAGTRLSVL.

This chain links TRBV9 with TRBJ2-7, with TRBD2 matching over 7 bases. The CDR3 is 14 amino acids. Per the germline V gene, CDR1 is SGDLS and CDR2 is YYNGEE. V shed 0 bases and J 2 bases; nucleotides not matched to a gene: 2. Written as DNA, the CDR3 is TGTGCCAGCAGCGTAGGCGGGGGAACCTACGAGCAGTACTTC. Its translation: CASSVGGGTYEQYF.

V usage is TRBV13 and J usage is TRBJ2-7, with 8 bases identical to TRBD1. The CDR3 consists of 15 residues. J gave up 0 bases and V 2 bases, and 3 bases lay outside the gene matches. The germline V gene encodes CDR1 PRHDT and CDR2 FYEKMQ (reference sequence). The CDR3 DNA follows: TGTGCCAGCAGCTTAAGGGACAGGAGCTCCTACGAGCAGTACTTC. Protein sequence: CASSLRDRSSYEQYF. Drawing the rest from reference TRBV13 and TRBJ2-7, the complete variable domain is AAGVIQSPRHLIKEKRETATLKCYPIPRHDTVYWYQQGPGQDPQFLISFYEKMQSDKGSIPDRFSAQQFSDYHSELNMSSLELGDSALYFCASSLRDRSSYEQYFGPGTRLTVT.

The chain joins TRBV7-9 to TRBJ2-3, with 8 positions matching TRBD1. Unmatched junction bases numbered 9, after V lost 7 bases and J lost 6 bases. The CDR3 contains 14 residues. The germline V gene has CDR1 SEHNR and CDR2 FQNEAQ (reference sequence). DNA for the CDR3: TGTGCCAGCACCCCGACAGGGGCATCGGATACGCAGTATTTT. Protein product: CASTPTGASDTQYF.

This clone was seen just once. The rearrangement uses TRBV10-2 and TRBJ2-1; D uncertain. V was shortened by 3 bases and J by 7 bases, with 13 bases between the two germline ends. This CDR3 has 14 residues. Germline CDR1 reads WSHSY; CDR2 reads SAAADI. The CDR3 region is CASSELNGVNEQFF. Here the CDR3 DNA reads TGCGCCAGCAGTGAACTTAACGGTGTTAATGAGCAGTTCTTC.

The chain couples TRBV7-3 to TRBJ1-2, with D perhaps TRBD1 (5 bases). V was shortened by 2 bases and J by 3 bases, with 13 bases between the two germline ends. Germline CDR1 reads SGHTA; CDR2 reads FQGTGA. The CDR3 loop spans 15 amino acids. CDR3 nucleotides: TGTGCCAGCAGCTTATCGGGTAGGGGTGACTATGGCTACACCTTC. This sequence encodes CASSLSGRGDYGYTF.

This clone was found a few times. The chain joins TRBV11-2 to TRBJ2-7, with D hard to call. The CDR3 has 13 amino acids. V was cut by 6 bases and J by 3 bases, with 12 bases left in between. CDR1 SGHAT and CDR2 FQNNGV come from the germline V gene. CDR3 residues: CASSGFPSYEQYF. The CDR3 DNA is TGTGCCAGCAGTGGTTTCCCTAGCTACGAGCAGTACTTC.

V usage is TRBV29-1 and J usage is TRBJ1-1; 7 bases are shared with TRBD1. CDR1 is SQVTM and CDR2 is ANQGSEA in the germline V gene. The CDR3 runs to 13 residues. V lost 6 bases, J lost 3 bases, and 7 bases stayed unmatched. CDR3 loop: CSVAGGNYTEAFF. The CDR3 nucleotides are TGCAGCGTAGCAGGGGGGAATTACACTGAAGCTTTCTTT.

V and J are TRBV11-3 and TRBJ2-7; D is perhaps TRBD2 (5 bases). The CDR3 contains 12 residues. CDR1 is SGHNT, CDR2 YENEEA, per germline. With 3 bases removed from V and 4 bases from J, the gap between germline ends came to 7 bases. CDR3 in DNA: TGTGCCAGCAGCTTTGAGGGTTACGAGCAGTACTTC. The encoded protein is CASSFEGYEQYF.

The V call is TRBV27, the J call TRBJ2-7, with a possible D match to TRBD2 (7 bases). Trimming removed 6 bases at V and 6 bases at J, with 15 bases between. Germline loops: CDR1 MNHEY, CDR2 SMNVEV (reference sequence). This CDR3 has 13 residues. The CDR3 region is CASRPAGAAEQYF. DNA of the CDR3: TGTGCCAGCAGACCGGCGGGGGCCGCCGAGCAGTACTTC.

The chain recombines TRBV29-1 with TRBJ2-7; a possible D gene is TRBD2 (6 bases). CDR3 length: 17 amino acids. Trimming pared 0 bases from V and 5 bases from J, leaving 23 bases between. Germline loops: CDR1 SQVTM, CDR2 ANQGSEA. DNA for the CDR3: TGCAGCGTTGAAGATCGGGGGTGGGCAGGGAGGACCCACGAGCAGTACTTC. Protein product: CSVEDRGWAGRTHEQYF.

This clone has just a few counts. The chain carries TRBV2 and TRBJ2-5; no firm D call. Germline assignment: CDR1 SNHLY and CDR2 FYNNEI. This CDR3 has 13 residues. With 4 bases removed from V and 5 bases from J, the gap between germline ends came to 11 bases. The CDR3 spells CASSGSPRETQYF. Written as DNA, the CDR3 is TGTGCCAGCAGTGGGTCACCTCGGGAGACCCAGTACTTC. The full variable domain, in which reference TRBV2 and TRBJ2-5 provide the parts outside the CDR3, is EPEVTQTPSHQVTQMGQEVILRCVPISNHLYFYWYRQILGQKVEFLVSFYNNEISEKSEIFDDQFSVERPDGSNFTLKIRSTKLEDSAMYFCASSGSPRETQYFGPGTRLLVL.

The DNA for the CDR3 is TGTGCCAGCAGCTTAGGGGCAGGGCTAGGCGAGCAGTACTTC. Residues: CASSLGAGLGEQYF. J is TRBJ2-7 and V is TRBV11-2; D possibly corresponds to TRBD1 (5 bases). Trimming stripped 1 base from V and 6 bases from J, with 13 bases between. CDR1 and CDR2 (germline): SGHAT, FQNNGV. This CDR3 is 14 amino acids long.

The genes are TRBV28 and TRBJ2-1; D might be TRBD2 (6 bases). Germline lookup yields CDR1 MDHEN and CDR2 SYDVKM. V shed 7 bases and J shed 3 bases, with 16 bases lying between them. The CDR3 totals 15 residues. CDR3 loop: CASTIGRGSYNEQFF. CDR3 sequence (DNA): TGTGCCAGCACCATCGGGCGGGGAAGCTACAATGAGCAGTTCTTC.

This chain uses TRBV7-9 with TRBJ1-3; 7 bases fit TRBD1. After removal of 5 bases from V and 3 bases from J, the junction contained 19 bases not matched to a gene. Looked up from germline, CDR1 is SEHNR and CDR2 is FQNEAQ (reference sequence). The CDR3 runs to 19 residues. The CDR3 spells CASSLLEGGTEDGGNTIYF. As DNA, the CDR3 is TGTGCCAGCAGCCTCCTCGAAGGCGGGACAGAGGACGGTGGAAACACCATATATTTT. The full variable domain, completed using reference TRBV7-9 and TRBJ1-3, is DTGVSQNPRHKITKRGQNVTFRCDPISEHNRLYWYRQTLGQGPEFLTYFQNEAQLEKSRLLSDRFSAERPKGSFSTLEIQRTEQGDSAMYLCASSLLEGGTEDGGNTIYFGEGSWLTVV.

The V call is TRBV11-3, the J call TRBJ2-2, with D possibly being TRBD1 (6 bases). The CDR3 totals 15 residues. The germline V gene encodes CDR1 SGHNT and CDR2 YENEEA. Trimming removed 4 bases at V and 6 bases at J, with 15 bases between. The CDR3 spells CASSSRSGHPGELFF. CDR3 nucleotide sequence: TGTGCCAGCAGCTCCCGGTCGGGACATCCCGGGGAGCTGTTTTTT.

DNA for the CDR3: TGTGCCAGCAGGCGGTGGACAGGGGATAGCACAGATACGCAGTATTTT. Translating it yields CASRRWTGDSTDTQYF. J is TRBJ2-3 and V is TRBV27; 9 positions agree with TRBD1. Per germline, CDR1 MNHEY and CDR2 SMNVEV (reference sequence). This CDR3 is built from 16 residues. Losses at the gene ends were 6 bases for V and 0 bases for J; bases not matched to a gene: 7.

The chain recombines TRBV29-1 with TRBJ2-1; 8 nucleotides agree with TRBD1. There are 14 residues in the CDR3. Unmatched junction bases numbered 5, after V lost 6 bases and J lost 1 base. Germline loops: CDR1 SQVTM, CDR2 ANQGSEA. Here the CDR3 reads CSVGRGRSYNEQFF. CDR3 coding DNA: TGCAGCGTGGGCAGGGGGCGGTCCTACAATGAGCAGTTCTTC.

The chain combines TRBV2 with TRBJ2-6; TRBD1 might be the D (6 bases). V was clipped by 8 bases and J by 0 bases, with 14 bases between them. Per germline, CDR1 SNHLY and CDR2 FYNNEI. The CDR3 is made up of 16 amino acids. The CDR3 reads CASVSTRGSGANVLTF. DNA of the CDR3: TGTGCCAGCGTATCTACCAGGGGCTCTGGGGCCAACGTCCTGACTTTC.

This clone occurred a few times. This chain joins TRBV18 and TRBJ1-4; D unclear. Germline values: CDR1 KGHSH, CDR2 LQKENI. The CDR3 contains 15 residues. The germline V and J ends were trimmed by 0 bases and 5 bases, with 10 bases remaining between them. The CDR3 DNA sequence: TGTGCCAGCTCACCACCGGAGGTTCTAAATGAAAAACTGTTTTTT. Translation gives CASSPPEVLNEKLFF.

In this sample, this clone turned up a few times. V usage is TRBV6-1 and J usage is TRBJ1-1; D not certain. CDR1 and CDR2 from the germline V gene are MNHNS and SASEGT. V was cut by 6 bases and J by 11 bases, with 19 bases left in between. This CDR3 contains 13 residues. CDR3: CASRATGFRGAFF. The CDR3 bases are TGTGCCAGCAGAGCTACGGGGTTCAGAGGGGCTTTCTTT.